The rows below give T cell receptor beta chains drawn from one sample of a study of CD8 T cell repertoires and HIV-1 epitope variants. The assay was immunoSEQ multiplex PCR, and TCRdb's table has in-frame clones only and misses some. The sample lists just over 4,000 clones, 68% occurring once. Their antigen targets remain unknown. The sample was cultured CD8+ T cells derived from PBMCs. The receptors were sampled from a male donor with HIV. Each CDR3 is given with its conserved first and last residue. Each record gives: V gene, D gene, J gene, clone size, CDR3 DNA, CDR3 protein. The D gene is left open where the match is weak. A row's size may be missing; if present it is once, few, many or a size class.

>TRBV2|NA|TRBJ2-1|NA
NA
CASSTGQYFGNEQFF
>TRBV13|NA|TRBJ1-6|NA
TGTGCCAGCAGCTTTGGAGGGGAGAATTCACCCCTCCACTTT
CASSFGGENSPLHF
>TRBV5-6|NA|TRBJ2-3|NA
TGTGCCAGCAGTGGTACGGGAGCTTGGGCAGATACGCAGTATTTT
CASSGTGAWADTQYF
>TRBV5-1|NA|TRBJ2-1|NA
TGCGCCAGCAGCTTGGACAGTTACAATGAGCAGTTCTTC
CASSLDSYNEQFF
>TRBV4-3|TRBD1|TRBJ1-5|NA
TGCGCCAGCAGCCAAGATGAGGATACAGGGGGCGAGGCCCAGCATTTT
CASSQDEDTGGEAQHF
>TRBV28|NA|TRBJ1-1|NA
TGTGCCAGCAGTACAGGGTTCGTGGGCACTGAAGCTTTCTTT
CASSTGFVGTEAFF
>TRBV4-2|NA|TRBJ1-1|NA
TGTGCCAGCAGCCAAGAAGGGGAGTTAGCGGGGGCAGCTTTCTTT
CASSQEGELAGAAFF
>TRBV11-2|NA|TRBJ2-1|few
TGTGCCAGCAGCCCCAGGGGAGGGGGTCCCTACAATGAGCAGTTCTTC
CASSPRGGGPYNEQFF
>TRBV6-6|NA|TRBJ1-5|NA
NA
CASSSSTGSNQPQHF
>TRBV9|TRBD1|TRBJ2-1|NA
TGTGCCAGCAGCGCCGTCGGGACAGGGGCCTATGAGCAGTTCTTC
CASSAVGTGAYEQFF
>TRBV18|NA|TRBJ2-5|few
TGTGCCAGCTCACCAGGACTTTCCCAAGAGACCCAGTACTTC
CASSPGLSQETQYF
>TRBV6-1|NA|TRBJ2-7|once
TGTGCCAGTAAGGGGACTTCCTACGAGCAGTACTTC
CASKGTSYEQYF
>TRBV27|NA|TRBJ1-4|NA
TGTGCCAGCAGACCCAATACAGGGTTTGCAACTAATGAAAAACTGTTTTTT
CASRPNTGFATNEKLFF
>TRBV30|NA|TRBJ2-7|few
TGTGCCTGGAGTCCTTTCTCGGACGAGCAGTACTTC
CAWSPFSDEQYF
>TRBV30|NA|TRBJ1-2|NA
TGTGCCTGTCTGACGGGGCACTACACCTTC
CACLTGHYTF
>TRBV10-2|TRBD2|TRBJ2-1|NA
TGCGCCAGCAGTGAGTTGGCGGGAGTCAGGGTTAATGAGCAGTTCTTC
CASSELAGVRVNEQFF
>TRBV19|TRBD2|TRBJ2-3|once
TGTGCCAGTAGTATCCGATCTTCGCTAGCGGGAGCCGAGGATACGCAGTATTTT
CASSIRSSLAGAEDTQYF
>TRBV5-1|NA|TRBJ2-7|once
TGCGCCAGCAGCTGGGACTCCTCCTACGAGCAGTACTTC
CASSWDSSYEQYF
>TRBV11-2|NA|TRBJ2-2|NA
TGTGCCAGCAGCTTAGCGTCATCAACCCCACCGGCCGGGGAGCTGTTTTTT
CASSLASSTPPAGELFF
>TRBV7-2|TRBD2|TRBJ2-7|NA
TGTGCCAGCAGCTCCCGTACTAGCGGGAGTATTTACGAGCAGTACTTC
CASSSRTSGSIYEQYF
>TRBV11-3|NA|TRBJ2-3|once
TGTGCCAGCAGCTTACCAGACGCAGATACGCAGTATTTT
CASSLPDADTQYF
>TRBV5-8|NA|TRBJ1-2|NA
TGTGCCAGCAGCTTGCGGGCGGGGGGCTACACCTTC
CASSLRAGGYTF
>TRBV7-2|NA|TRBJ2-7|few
TGTGCCAGCAGCTTAATGCCAGGGACTTGGGAGCAGTACTTC
CASSLMPGTWEQYF
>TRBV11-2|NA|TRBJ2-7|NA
TGTGCCAGCAGCTTAGTGGAGGGAGTGAACTCCTACGAGCAGTACTTC
CASSLVEGVNSYEQYF
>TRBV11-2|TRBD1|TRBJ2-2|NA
TGTGCCAGCAGCTTAGAAGTACAGGGGTACACCGGGGAGCTGTTTTTT
CASSLEVQGYTGELFF
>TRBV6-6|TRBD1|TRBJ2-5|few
TGTGCCAGCAGTCAGGGACAGGGGGCGTTTTCCGAGACCCAGTACTTC
CASSQGQGAFSETQYF
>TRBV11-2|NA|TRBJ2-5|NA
TGTGCCAGCAGCTTAGATCTGACTGGGAGCGCAGAGACCCAGTACTTC
CASSLDLTGSAETQYF
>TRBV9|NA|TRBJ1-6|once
TGTGCCAGCAGCGTAGCTCGCGTTGAATCCTATAATTCACCCCTCCACTTT
CASSVARVESYNSPLHF
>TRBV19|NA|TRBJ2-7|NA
TGTGCCAGTAGTCCGGACGCAGGAATCTACGAGCAGTACTTC
CASSPDAGIYEQYF
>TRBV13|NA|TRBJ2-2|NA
TGTGCCAGCAGCTTAGATGAGGGGCCAACCGGGGAGCTGTTTTTT
CASSLDEGPTGELFF
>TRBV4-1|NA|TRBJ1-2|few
TGCGCCAGCAGCCAAGATAGGGACTATGGCTACACCTTC
CASSQDRDYGYTF
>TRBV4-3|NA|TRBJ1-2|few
TGCGCCAGCAGCCAAGAAAGCCCGTTGGACCAGCAAACATTCCATAACTATGGCTACACCTTC
CASSQESPLDQQTFHNYGYTF
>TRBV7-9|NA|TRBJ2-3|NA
TGTGCCAGCAGCACCATTGGCACGGATACGCAGTATTTT
CASSTIGTDTQYF
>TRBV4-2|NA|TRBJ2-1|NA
TGTGCCAGCAGCCAAGATGACGGATACAATGAGCAGTTCTTC
CASSQDDGYNEQFF
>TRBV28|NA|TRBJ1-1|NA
TGTGCCAGCAGCCTCCTTCGATTTAACACTGAAGCTTTCTTT
CASSLLRFNTEAFF
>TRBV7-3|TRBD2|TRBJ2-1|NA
TGTGCCAGCAGCTTTGGGCTAGCGGGGCCCAATGAGCAGTTCTTC
CASSFGLAGPNEQFF
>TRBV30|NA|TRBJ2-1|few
TGTGCCTGGAGTGAGGGGGAACAGCTCCAGTTCTTC
CAWSEGEQLQFF
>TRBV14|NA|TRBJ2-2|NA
TGTGCCAGCAGCGCGCATCAGCTATCCACCGGGGAGCTGTTTTTT
CASSAHQLSTGELFF
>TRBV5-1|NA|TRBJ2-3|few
TGCGCCAGCAGCTTGACTAGATCAGATACGCAGTATTTT
CASSLTRSDTQYF
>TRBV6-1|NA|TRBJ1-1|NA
TGTGCCAGCAGTGAAGCTATGGGGGGCGAGATAGGAACTGAAGCTTTCTTT
CASSEAMGGEIGTEAFF
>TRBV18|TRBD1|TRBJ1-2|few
TGTGCCAGCTCACCAGAAGGGGGCCTCTATGGCTACACCTTC
CASSPEGGLYGYTF
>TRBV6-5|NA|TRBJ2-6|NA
TGTGCCAGCAGTTACTCCTTCTCTGGGGCCAACGTCCTGACTTTC
CASSYSFSGANVLTF
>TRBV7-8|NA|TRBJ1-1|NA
TGTGCCAGCAGCTTAGTCGGAATGAGGAGAGCTTTCTTT
CASSLVGMRRAFF
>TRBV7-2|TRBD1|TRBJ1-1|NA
TGTGCCAGCAGCTCGGGACAGTTGAACACTGAAGCTTTCTTT
CASSSGQLNTEAFF
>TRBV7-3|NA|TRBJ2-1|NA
TGTGCCAGCAGTTGGAGACAGAGCTCCTACAATGAGCAGTTCTTC
CASSWRQSSYNEQFF
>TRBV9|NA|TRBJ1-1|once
TGTGCCAGCAGCCACAATTCAGGATCGGGGATGAACACTGAAGCTTTCTTT
CASSHNSGSGMNTEAFF